The source of this T cell receptor (beta chain) is a study of B cell selection in AIRE deficiency. Overall study results and limits: Of some 4,000 shared Treg TCRbeta sequences, over 25% were healthy-only, approximately 9.9% patient-only. Around 31% of healthy-shared Treg sequences were found among patient Tconv cells. Shared Treg sequences were biased toward short CDR3s with few non-templated nucleotide insertions.

In the source study's methods: Pooled conventional T cells gave 100,000 to 120,000 patient and approximately 1.3x10^5 donor TCRbeta sequences. The table came from immunoSEQ multiplex PCR; TCRdb's copy has only in-frame clones and leaves some out. For V, J and clone size, that table is used; D and trimming come from the DNA. This table has about 25,000 clones, around 97% appearing once. For this clone: Its specificity is not known.

CD4+CD127+ cells were sorted as the conventional CD4 T cells. The CDR3 has 14 amino acids. Germline V gene sequence: CDR1 SGDLS, CDR2 YYNGEE. The ends were cut back, 0 bases at V and 7 bases at J, with 11 bases in the middle. This receptor was obtained from a human donor with AIRE deficiency. The genes are TRBV9 and TRBJ2-1; D uncertain. Sequenced: conventional CD4+ T cells sorted from PBMCs. The CDR3 protein is CASSVAVSENEQFF. The DNA of the CDR3 is TGTGCCAGCAGCGTAGCGGTAAGCGAGAATGAGCAGTTCTTC. The variable domain in full, with the rest retrieved from reference TRBV9 and TRBJ2-1, is DSGVTQTPKHLITATGQRVTLRCSPRSGDLSVYWYQQSLDQGLQFLIQYYNGEERAKGNILERFSAQQFPDLHSELNLSSLELGDSALYFCASSVAVSENEQFFGPGTRLTVL.